One T cell receptor beta chain is described in this entry. Its antigen is undetermined. The sample comes from a study of neoadjuvant anti-PD-1 for oral cavity cancer. On the study more broadly: Patients mostly received three to four biweekly nivolumab doses at 3 mg/kg before surgery.

The CDR3 extends over 15 amino acids. Findings of the study overall: With a few patients per group, TCR findings need larger cohorts.

Profiled with immunoSEQ multiplex PCR; TCRdb holds only in-frame clones, not every one. The data show approximately 20,000 clones, around three quarters seen once. The origin of this receptor is a person aged 35-79 years with oral cavity squamous cell carcinoma. The sequencing here drew on PBMCs, taken before nivolumab (anti-PD-1) treatment. This chain connects TRBV21-1 to TRBJ2-7; the D call of TRBD1 is as the table states it, not checked on the DNA. TRBV21-1 is a pseudogene. In DNA form, the CDR3 reads TGTGCCAGCAGCAAAGAGGGGCAGGGGGAGTACGAGCAGTACTTC. Translation gives CASSKEGQGEYEQYF.